The T cell receptor (beta chain) under discussion was sequenced for a study of graft-versus-host responses after intestinal transplantation. Study details: Transplants given to recipients were multivisceral, liver-intestinal, or isolated intestinal. After anti-thymocyte globulin induction, recipients took tacrolimus and steroids for 2 to 3 years. Overall study findings and caveats: GvH clones appeared in recipient marrow, some first in ileum or blood.

TCRdb's copy holds only in-frame clones and misses some; the assay was immunoSEQ multiplex PCR. This table has tens of thousands of clones, approximately 92% appearing once. The junction had 5 bases not matched to a gene; V was cut back by 6 bases and J by 0 bases. The CDR3 consists of 15 residues. The germline V gene encodes CDR1 MNHNS and CDR2 SASEGT. To note about this clone: Its target is not known.

This TCR was recovered from a human donor who received an intestinal transplant. The material sequenced was unstimulated CD8+ T cells sorted from spleen or lymph node cells, taken before intestinal transplant. The chain joins TRBV6-1 to TRBJ2-1; 7 bases map to TRBD2. CDR3 region: CASRASGSSYNEQFF. The CDR3 region has the DNA TGTGCCAGCAGGGCTAGCGGTAGCTCCTACAATGAGCAGTTCTTC.